The source of this TCR beta chain is a study of T cells in Graves' hyperthyroidism and ophthalmopathy. Points on this clonotype: Its antigen is not known.

CDR3 length equals 12 residues. Germline CDR1 and CDR2: MDHEN and SYDVKM. V was cut by 5 bases and J by 2 bases, with 6 bases left in between. Amplification yielded TCR beta CDR3 regions, with RNA transcripts as the source. HTBI primers were used for first-round RT-PCR of the TCR CDR3. TCRdb reprocessed the multiplex PCR reads with MiXCR, giving one entry per CDR3 protein. The data contain roughly 700,000 distinct CDR3 sequences, around 15% of them seen just once; the ten biggest clones take up roughly a sixth. Findings and caveats of the study: Most expanded thyroid clonotypes above 0.001 also appeared in blood. A model of 13 V-J features distinguished ophthalmopathy from stable hyperthyroidism.

The source material was blood. This clonotype originated in a man aged 45-60 years with Graves' hyperthyroidism. The chain uses TRBV28 and TRBJ1-2, with D uncertain. The CDR3 here is CASSGVNYGYTF. The CDR3, as DNA: TGTGCCAGCAGTGGGGTGAACTATGGCTACACCTTC.